A selection of T cell receptor beta chains follows, all from one sample in a study of cytomegalovirus exposure and HLA in healthy donors. Measured with immunoSEQ multiplex PCR; TCRdb has only the in-frame clones, and not every one. The sample shows more than 150,000 clones, over 75% of them seen only once. Sequences were obtained from PBMCs. These receptors originate from a man aged 45-65 years in good health and CMV-seropositive. Both conserved end residues are part of each CDR3. The order of the fields is CDR3 protein, CDR3 DNA, V gene, clone size, J gene, D gene. A D gene is named only where the DNA matches it firmly. Clone size is shown for a subset of rows, as once, few, many or a class of expanded clone.

CDR3: CASSLLGQGVYDQPQHF
DNA: TGTGCCAGCAGCTTACTGGGACAGGGGGTTTATGATCAGCCCCAGCATTTT
V: TRBV7-7
size: few
J: TRBJ1-5
D: TRBD1

CDR3: CASRLGGPATSAQNTEAFF
DNA: TGCGCCAGCCGCCTAGGAGGGCCGGCCACTTCGGCTCAGAACACTGAAGCTTTCTTT
V: TRBV5-1
size: .
J: TRBJ1-1
D: .

CDR3: CSSRTDAYGYTF
DNA: TGTTCCAGCAGAACAGATGCTTATGGCTACACCTTC
V: TRBV7-9
size: .
J: TRBJ1-2
D: .

CDR3: CASSDRGNNYGYTF
DNA: TGTGCCAGCAGTGACAGGGGAAATAACTATGGCTACACCTTC
V: TRBV28
size: few
J: TRBJ1-2
D: TRBD1

CDR3: CASSLVTSSNYGYTF
DNA: TGTGCCAGCAGCTTGGTTACCAGTTCTAACTATGGCTACACCTTC
V: TRBV5-5
size: few
J: TRBJ1-2
D: .

CDR3: CATRAGTSGNTIYF
DNA: TGCGCCACCCGAGCCGGGACAAGTGGAAACACCATATATTTT
V: TRBV5-1
size: .
J: TRBJ1-3
D: .

CDR3: CASSYGNAGWDGELFF
DNA: TGTGCCAGCAGTTACGGGAACGCGGGGTGGGACGGGGAGCTGTTTTTT
V: TRBV6-5
size: .
J: TRBJ2-2
D: .

CDR3: CASEGPENNEQFF
DNA: TGTGCCAGCGAGGGCCCCGAAAACAATGAGCAGTTCTTC
V: TRBV6-6
size: .
J: TRBJ2-1
D: .

CDR3: CASSLEGRDYNEQFF
DNA: TGTGCCAGCAGCCTAGAGGGCAGGGATTACAATGAGCAGTTCTTC
V: TRBV7-2
size: .
J: TRBJ2-1
D: .

CDR3: CASSYSTGTGELFF
DNA: TGTGCCAGCAGTTATTCCACGGGCACCGGGGAGCTGTTTTTT
V: TRBV6-5
size: .
J: TRBJ2-2
D: .

CDR3: CASSYSGTGGMAQYF
DNA: TGTGCCAGCAGTTACTCGGGTACAGGCGGAATGGCCCAGTACTTC
V: TRBV6-5
size: .
J: TRBJ2-5
D: .

CDR3: CASSPSGGGFDEQFF
DNA: TGTGCCAGCAGCCCTAGCGGGGGGGGGTTCGATGAGCAGTTCTTC
V: TRBV9
size: once
J: TRBJ2-1
D: TRBD2

CDR3: CASRDRFYTEAFF
DNA: TGTGCCAGCAGGGACAGATTCTACACTGAAGCTTTCTTT
V: TRBV6-1
size: few
J: TRBJ1-1
D: .

CDR3: CASSLGSTGQQETQYF
DNA: TGTGCCAGCAGCTTAGGAAGCACCGGACAGCAAGAGACCCAGTACTTC
V: TRBV7-2
size: few
J: TRBJ2-5
D: .

CDR3: CATSRGLAGANTGELFF
DNA: TGTGCCACCAGCAGAGGACTAGCGGGGGCGAACACCGGGGAGCTGTTTTTT
V: TRBV15
size: .
J: TRBJ2-2
D: TRBD2

CDR3: CASSFSGTGGLRSSYEQYF
DNA: TGTGCCAGCAGCTTCTCCGGGACAGGGGGCTTAAGGAGCTCCTACGAGCAGTACTTC
V: TRBV7-9
size: .
J: TRBJ2-7
D: TRBD1

CDR3: CASSLPNTGGKETQYF
DNA: TGCGCCAGCAGCCTGCCGAATACAGGGGGGAAAGAGACCCAGTACTTC
V: TRBV5-1
size: few
J: TRBJ2-5
D: TRBD1

CDR3: CASSPGQGHTDTQYF
DNA: TGTGCCAGCAGCCCCGGACAGGGCCACACAGATACGCAGTATTTT
V: TRBV11-3
size: few
J: TRBJ2-3
D: TRBD1

CDR3: CASSLSDRATGELFF
DNA: TGCGCCAGCAGCTTGTCCGACAGGGCCACCGGGGAGCTGTTTTTT
V: TRBV5-1
size: .
J: TRBJ2-2
D: TRBD1

CDR3: CASRLAGEQETQYF
DNA: TGCGCCAGCAGACTAGCGGGGGAACAAGAGACCCAGTACTTC
V: TRBV10-1
size: .
J: TRBJ2-5
D: TRBD2

CDR3: CASSLGQAMGYGYTF
DNA: TGTGCCAGCAGCTTAGGACAGGCAATGGGCTATGGCTACACCTTC
V: TRBV7-2
size: .
J: TRBJ1-2
D: .

CDR3: CASSTNERLAGTYNEQFF
DNA: TGTGCCAGCAGTACAAATGAGCGCCTAGCGGGGACTTACAATGAGCAGTTCTTC
V: TRBV27
size: .
J: TRBJ2-1
D: TRBD2

CDR3: CASSSDRRRTDTQYF
DNA: TGTGCCAGCAGTTCCGACAGGCGACGCACAGATACGCAGTATTTT
V: TRBV2
size: .
J: TRBJ2-3
D: .

CDR3: CASDATGANTGELFF
DNA: TGTGCCAGCGACGCGACAGGAGCGAACACCGGGGAGCTGTTTTTT
V: TRBV4-2
size: .
J: TRBJ2-2
D: .

CDR3: CASSYGRGSYNSPLHF
DNA: TGTGCCAGCAGTTACGGGCGGGGCTCCTATAATTCACCCCTCCACTTT
V: TRBV6-5
size: few
J: TRBJ1-6
D: .

CDR3: CASSTGGYTGELFF
DNA: TGTGCCAGCAGTACAGGGGGATACACCGGGGAGCTGTTTTTT
V: TRBV6-5
size: .
J: TRBJ2-2
D: TRBD1

CDR3: CASSQQQGTYSNQPQHF
DNA: TGTGCCAGCAGCCAGCAACAGGGGACTTATAGCAATCAGCCCCAGCATTTT
V: TRBV4-2
size: few
J: TRBJ1-5
D: TRBD1